This T cell receptor beta chain was retrieved from a study of blood T cell repertoires in COVID-19. Profiling relied on immunoSEQ multiplex PCR, and the TCRdb table lists in-frame clones only, not all of them. The top ten clones hold more than 6% of a sample with around 300,000 clones, 65% to 90% of them seen once. V trimming: 6 bases; J trimming: 4 bases; junction bases outside the gene matches: 6. Germline loops: CDR1 SNHLY, CDR2 FYNNEI. There are 14 residues in the CDR3. This clone was seen a few times. This TCR derives from a human donor in a cohort sampled during active COVID-19. What was sequenced was peripheral blood. This chain links TRBV2 with TRBJ1-5, with TRBD1 identical over 7 bases. CDR3 sequence reads: CASRYRGGNQPQHF. The CDR3, as DNA: TGTGCCAGCAGATACAGGGGTGGTAATCAGCCCCAGCATTTT.